This TCR beta chain was sequenced for a study of ipilimumab plus nivolumab after autologous stem cell transplantation (dated by TCRdb to the early 2020s). The study in broad terms: A median of about five ipilimumab doses and under 10 nivolumab doses was received by trial patients. Primary refractory and relapsed disease were included in the DLBCL cohort, with 18-month progression-free survival of around 86% and 29%, respectively. Patients undergoing autologous transplant for high-risk diffuse large B cell lymphoma, mature T cell lymphoma, or multiple myeloma were enrolled in the trial. The intent-to-treat population of the trial was made up of 35 to 40 patients.

Overall results and qualifications from the work: Per the authors, a biologic rationale for further study of the post-transplant checkpoint inhibition approach was offered by T cell receptor repertoire, regulatory T cell phenotype and gut microbiota profiles. Combined checkpoint inhibition as post-transplant consolidation was concluded by the authors to appear tolerable.

A word on this clone: Its antigen remains undetermined. The record has no base qualities; no much larger clone is one base away.

CDR1 MNHEY and CDR2 SVGAGI are derived from the germline V gene. The CDR3 measures 13 amino acids from cysteine to phenylalanine. This entry keeps only the CDR3 DNA: 39 bases, framed from base 1. V is pruned by 4 bases and J by 8 bases, leaving 7 bases of the junction without a gene match. Ipilimumab was given at 1 mg/kg intravenously on day 1 of selected weeks, and checkpoint therapy started 14 to 28 days after autologous transplant. Nivolumab was given at 3 mg/kg intravenously on day 1 of weeks 1, 4, 7, 10, and every two weeks through week 26. Combined checkpoint inhibition with ipilimumab and nivolumab as consolidation after autologous stem cell transplantation was tested in a Phase Ib clinical trial. The library was made by the immunoSEQ multiplex PCR assay. Here the immuneACCESS table is served through TCRdb, limited to in-frame sequences with V and J called. Missing clones are a known gap in these copies; in checked studies unresolved V genes cover under half, and the rest lacks a known reason. The sample includes some 24,000 clones, with 86% observed a single time. In total, the top ten clones hold less than 5.5% of the sample.

The V and J segments used are TRBV6-5 and TRBJ1-2; TRBD1 agrees with 7 junctional bases. The sample here was PBMCs, taken in a trial of ipilimumab plus nivolumab as post-transplant consolidation. This clonotype originated in a male donor with diffuse large B-cell lymphoma. The DNA reads TGTGCCAGCAGTTGGACAGGCGCTAGAGGCTACACCTTC. Translated, it reads CASSWTGARGYTF.